Below, one T cell receptor (beta chain) is given with its context. What it binds is unknown. These data belong to a study of radiotherapy plus CTLA-4 blockade in lung cancer. The CDR3 contains 15 residues. Germline trimming cut 4 bases from V and 5 bases from J; bases unmatched to any gene: 11. Germline V CDR1 and CDR2: SGHNT, YYREEE (reference sequence). Regarding the study as a whole: Subsequent to radiotherapy plus ipilimumab, tumor-derived TCR clones underwent expansion in blood.

TCRdb's copy holds only in-frame clones and misses some; the assay was immunoSEQ multiplex PCR. The profile covers some 46,000 clones, with approximately 78% appearing a single time and approximately 3.4% taken by the ten largest. The clonotype was recovered from a human donor with non-small cell lung cancer who had stable disease on radiotherapy plus ipilimumab. This chain uses TRBV5-4 with TRBJ2-5; 7 nucleotides line up with TRBD2. Sequenced material: peripheral blood, taken from a patient treated with radiotherapy plus ipilimumab. The CDR3 sequence is CASSPPGTTRETQYF. The CDR3 DNA sequence: TGTGCCAGCAGCCCCCCCGGGACTACGAGGGAGACCCAGTACTTC.